A single T cell receptor beta chain is shown here with its context. These data are taken from a study of T cell changes during pregnancy in multiple sclerosis. The method was immunoSEQ multiplex PCR; TCRdb's version includes in-frame clones alone and lacks a portion of them. The sample includes 85,000 to 90,000 clones, around 94% of them seen just once. CDR3 length: 15 amino acids. Germline lookup yields CDR1 SGHNT and CDR2 YENEEA. Trimming cost V 5 bases and J 8 bases, with 19 bases left between them. The sequence came from a female donor in good health, enrolled as a control in a pregnancy study. This chain connects TRBV11-3 to TRBJ2-4; D perhaps matches TRBD2 (5 bases). The material sequenced was peripheral blood, taken after pregnancy. The CDR3 spells CASSPDGGESDIQYF. DNA for the CDR3: TGTGCCAGCAGCCCGGACGGAGGAGAGTCGGACATTCAGTACTTC.